This T cell receptor (beta chain) was captured by sequencing in a study of spatial heterogeneity in lung cancer. Study context: TCR transcript abundance in tumor regions was strongly correlated with the T cell module score obtained from matched bulk RNA-seq.

Stated time point: sample taken at primary tumor resection. From the 5' RACE reads, TCRdb called clonotypes with MiXCR, one entry per CDR3 protein. The table lists 4,000 or so distinct CDR3 sequences, 8.6% of them singletons. This clonotype is deemed medium-sized. Its target is not known. Trimming removed 4 bases from V and 3 bases from J, with 8 bases in between. Germline CDR1 PRHDT, CDR2 FYEKMQ (reference sequence). This CDR3 region has 13 residues. Notes on the study in general: Within tumors, counts of expanded alpha and beta TCRs tracked tumor mutation counts.

The sample in question was lung tumor tissue, obtained at surgery. This receptor was taken from a male donor with early-stage non-small cell lung cancer. This sequence joins TRBV13 and TRBJ2-3; D remains ambiguous. The CDR3 nucleotides are TGTGCCAGCAGCTCCTGGGCGACAGATACGCAGTATTTT. Protein: CASSSWATDTQYF.